This T cell receptor beta chain was identified in a study of blood T cell repertoires in COVID-19. Worth noting for this clone: The same CDR3 can be traced to other DNA sequences in this sample.

V was trimmed by 7 bases and J by 5 bases, leaving 9 bases between them. From germline, CDR1 is MDHEN and CDR2 SYDVKM. The CDR3 consists of 12 residues. Per the original data handling: Nucleated cell counts were estimated from reference gene primer amplification. Generated by immunoSEQ multiplex PCR, the TCRdb table keeps only in-frame clones and is missing some. Clone size and V and J calls were adopted from that table, with D and trimming inferred from the DNA. This sample yields about 240,000 clones, of which roughly 88% are seen a single time; roughly an eighth belongs to the top ten. Sequencing input: peripheral blood. The chain has TRBV28 and TRBJ1-5; D unclear. The TCR comes from a man older than 75 with acute or convalescent COVID-19. The CDR3 DNA sequence: TGTGCCAGCACCCCGGGATATCAGCCCCAGCATTTT. This translates into CASTPGYQPQHF.